This T cell receptor beta chain was captured in a study of T cell responses to AZD1222 COVID-19 vaccine. Notes on the study in general: Baseline testing showed seropositivity in only six or seven AZD1222 recipients. In the spike-specific TCR repertoire, nearly half reportedly target unmutated variant regions.

This clone showed up just a few times. The target antigen is unknown. J was trimmed by 5 bases and V by 5 bases; bases with no gene match: 10. The CDR3 length is 16 residues. Germline V gives CDR1 LGHNA, CDR2 YSLEER. Libraries were prepared by immunoSEQ multiplex PCR; TCRdb keeps only in-frame clonotypes and omits some of them. The data show about 110,000 clones, approximately 89% seen once. This chain uses TRBV4-3 with TRBJ2-3; 10 bases map to TRBD2. This TCR came from an adult in good health. The material was peripheral blood, obtained on day 0 of AZD1222 vaccination. The CDR3 sequence is CASSSQRGGFIDTQYF. The CDR3 DNA follows: TGCGCCAGCAGCTCGCAGCGGGGGGGCTTTATAGATACGCAGTATTTT.